What follows are 3 T cell receptor beta chains derived from one specimen sequenced in a study of cytomegalovirus exposure and HLA in healthy donors. PCR was performed using 60 Vbeta and 13 Jbeta primers. The repertoire was sequenced with immunoSEQ multiplex PCR; TCRdb's copy has only in-frame clones and lacks some. This sample has about 160,000 clones; roughly 85% occur once, and the top ten carry more than 0.75%. The sample consisted of PBMCs. These receptors all come from a woman aged 45-65 years in good health and CMV-seropositive.

The chain recombines TRBV2 with TRBJ1-2, with TRBD1 as a possible D gene (5 bases). CDR1 SNHLY and CDR2 FYNNEI come from the germline V gene. Trimming removed 6 bases at V and 6 bases at J, with 17 bases between. CDR3 size: 14 residues. In nucleotides, the CDR3 is TGTGCCAGCAGCCCCCTTGCGGGGCGGGATGGCTACACCTTC. Protein sequence: CASSPLAGRDGYTF. The complete variable domain, with remaining parts taken from reference TRBV2 and TRBJ1-2, reads EPEVTQTPSHQVTQMGQEVILRCVPISNHLYFYWYRQILGQKVEFLVSFYNNEISEKSEIFDDQFSVERPDGSNFTLKIRSTKLEDSAMYFCASSPLAGRDGYTFGSGTRLTVV.

The chain links TRBV5-4 to TRBJ2-3, with TRBD2 matching 7 bases. The CDR3 runs 14 residues. J lost 5 bases, V lost 4 bases, and 7 bases had no gene match. Germline V lookup: CDR1 SGHNT, CDR2 YYREEE (reference sequence). The CDR3 is CASSPGRRGDTQYF. DNA of the CDR3: TGTGCCAGCAGCCCCGGGAGGAGGGGAGATACGCAGTATTTT.

The chain recombines TRBV6-6 with TRBJ2-2; no clear D. This CDR3 is built from 14 residues. The germline gives CDR1 MNHNY, CDR2 SVGAGI (reference sequence). V shed 6 bases and J shed 0 bases, with 8 bases lying between them. The CDR3 coding sequence is TGTGCCAGCAGCCTCGAGCCGAACACCGGGGAGCTGTTTTTT. Translating gives CASSLEPNTGELFF.